The 32 T cell receptor beta chains below come from one sample, sequenced in a study of early T cells in non-severe SARS-CoV-2 infection. In TCRdb, the 5' RACE reads were re-called with MiXCR into one record per CDR3 protein. The profile shows about 56,000 distinct CDR3 sequences, over 13% of them singletons. Material: whole blood, obtained at baseline. The receptors were gathered from an adult who was a healthcare worker with PCR-confirmed SARS-CoV-2 infection or an uninfected control (not recorded which).

This clonotype was picked up a small number of times. The chain carries TRBV9 and TRBJ2-1, with D maybe TRBD1 (5 bases). CDR3 size: 13 residues. Between the trimmed V and J ends, which lost 5 bases and 4 bases, there was a span of 10 bases. Germline lookup yields CDR1 SGDLS and CDR2 YYNGEE. The CDR3 DNA follows: TGTGCCAGCAGTAAGACAGATTACAATGAGCAGTTCTTC. Residues: CASSKTDYNEQFF.

J is TRBJ2-3 and V is TRBV5-1; 9 nucleotides align to TRBD2. Germline assignment: CDR1 SGHRS and CDR2 YFSETQ. Germline trimming cut 0 bases from V and 7 bases from J; bases unmatched to any gene: 9. The CDR3 has 16 residues. The DNA of the CDR3 is TGCGCCAGCAGCTTGGGGCTAGCGGGGCCCACCTATACGCAGTATTTT. Translated, it gives CASSLGLAGPTYTQYF.

The chain links TRBV4-1 to TRBJ2-7; 7 positions match TRBD1. The V segment lost 2 bases and the J segment 1 base; nucleotides outside the gene matches: 17. The germline V gene has CDR1 MGHRA and CDR2 YSYEKL. The CDR3 has 19 amino acids. CDR3 DNA: TGCGCCAGCAGCCAACAAGATTTCCTCCCAGGACAGGCATCCTACGAGCAGTACTTC. It is translated as CASSQQDFLPGQASYEQYF.

V and J are TRBV20-1 and TRBJ2-2; D not certain. Trimming took off 0 bases at V and 5 bases at J, with 7 bases between the two ends. The CDR3 has 13 residues. Germline CDR1 DFQATT, CDR2 SNEGSKA (reference sequence). The CDR3 region is CSARDVRTGELFF. DNA of the CDR3: TGCAGTGCTAGAGATGTCAGGACCGGGGAGCTGTTTTTT.

The chain uses TRBV6-4 and TRBJ2-3; TRBD2 agrees at 11 bases. The CDR3 runs 14 residues. In germline, CDR1 is MRHNA, CDR2 SNTAGT. The J segment lost 2 bases and the V segment lost 8 bases, leaving 3 bases of the junction unmatched. In DNA, the CDR3 is TGTGCCAGCCTAGCGGGAGGCTACACAGATACGCAGTATTTT. Protein: CASLAGGYTDTQYF.

In its sample, this clonotype was seen a few times. The V gene is TRBV20-1, the J gene TRBJ1-3, with D unclear. The CDR3 is 13 residues long. Germline V lookup: CDR1 DFQATT, CDR2 SNEGSKA (reference sequence). Trimming took off 5 bases at V and 1 base at J, with 9 bases between the two ends. CDR3 sequence: CSAPFQSGNTIYF. The CDR3 DNA sequence: TGCAGTGCTCCCTTCCAGTCTGGAAACACCATATATTTT.

This clonotype occurred a few times. The chain couples TRBV11-2 to TRBJ2-1; D is possibly TRBD1 (5 bases). This CDR3 contains 14 residues. Germline CDR1 is SGHAT and CDR2 is FQNNGV. The V end lost 3 bases, the J end lost 4 bases, and 10 bases lay between the germline ends. The DNA of the CDR3 is TGTGCCAGCAGCTTCCAACAGGAGTACAATGAGCAGTTCTTC. Residues: CASSFQQEYNEQFF.

V and J are TRBV7-9 and TRBJ1-2, with 8 bases that match TRBD1. V dropped 5 bases and J dropped 7; count of bases not matched to a gene: 6. Germline V gene sequence: CDR1 SEHNR, CDR2 FQNEAQ (reference sequence). The CDR3 sequence is 13 residues long. The CDR3 loop is CASSMGQEVGYTF. CDR3 nucleotides: TGTGCCAGCAGCATGGGACAGGAAGTTGGCTACACCTTC.

This clonotype has ten or more counts. The V and J genes are TRBV7-8 and TRBJ2-7; 13 nucleotides agree with TRBD2. Germline-derived CDR1 and CDR2 are SGHVS and FQNEAQ. After removal of 5 bases from V and 4 bases from J, the junction contained 5 bases not matched to a gene. The CDR3 spans 15 residues. The chain's CDR3 is CASSTGLAGTYEQYF. For the CDR3, the DNA is TGTGCCAGCAGCACGGGACTAGCGGGAACTTACGAGCAGTACTTC.

Only a few counts were recorded for this clonotype. The CDR3 bases are TGCAGTGCGGGGGACAGGGGTTACGAGCAGTACTTC. As protein: CSAGDRGYEQYF. The chain has TRBV20-1 and TRBJ2-7; 10 bases are a match to TRBD1. Germline-derived CDR1 and CDR2 are DFQATT and SNEGSKA (reference sequence). CDR3 size: 12 residues. V was clipped by 6 bases and J by 4 bases; unmatched bases: 3.

This clonotype turned up a few times. The V gene is TRBV18, the J gene TRBJ2-3; D call uncertain. Germline V lookup: CDR1 KGHSH, CDR2 LQKENI. V shed 2 bases and J shed 2 bases, with 8 bases lying between them. The CDR3 loop spans 14 amino acids. The CDR3 loop is CASSPGPNTDTQYF. The CDR3 region has the DNA TGTGCCAGCTCACCAGGGCCGAACACAGATACGCAGTATTTT.

This clonotype was counted a few times. The chain has TRBV28 and TRBJ2-3; TRBD1 matches at 8 bases. The CDR3 runs 15 residues. With 2 bases clipped from V and 1 base from J, the junction kept 2 bases outside the gene matches. Germline loops: CDR1 MDHEN, CDR2 SYDVKM. The CDR3 nucleotides are TGTGCCAGCAGTTTAAAACAGGGGGGCACAGATACGCAGTATTTT. It encodes CASSLKQGGTDTQYF.

This clonotype was seen more than once but under ten times. The chain couples TRBV9 to TRBJ2-1, with D unclear. The CDR3 totals 14 residues. Per the germline V gene, CDR1 is SGDLS and CDR2 is YYNGEE. With 6 bases removed from V and 5 bases from J, the gap between germline ends came to 15 bases. In nucleotides, the CDR3 is TGTGCCAGCACCCTACCGGGTAGCCACAATGAGCAGTTCTTC. Its protein is CASTLPGSHNEQFF.

The genes are TRBV3-1 and TRBJ1-2; D might be TRBD1 (5 bases). Per germline, CDR1 LGHDT and CDR2 YNNKEL (reference sequence). CDR3 length: 16 amino acids. V gave up 0 bases and J gave up 8 bases, with 19 bases separating them. CDR3 sequence: CASSQDDPRVDGGYTF. CDR3 sequence (DNA): TGTGCCAGCAGCCAAGACGATCCCAGGGTGGACGGGGGCTACACCTTC.

The chain has TRBV29-1 and TRBJ2-5; D is ambiguous. The V end was cut by 2 bases, the J end by 6 bases, with 4 bases between. The CDR3 is 10 amino acids. CDR1 is SQVTM and CDR2 is ANQGSEA in the germline V gene. DNA for the CDR3: TGCAGCGTTGAAACCCAGACCCAGTACTTC. It encodes CSVETQTQYF. Full variable domain (outside the CDR3, taken from reference TRBV29-1 and TRBJ2-5): SAVISQKPSRDICQRGTSLTIQCQVDSQVTMMFWYRQQPGQSLTLIATANQGSEATYESGFVIDKFPISRPNLTFSTLTVSNMSPEDSSIYLCSVETQTQYFGPGTRLLVL.

The gene calls are TRBV29-1 and TRBJ2-7; 9 nucleotides line up with TRBD1. Germline lookup yields CDR1 SQVTM and CDR2 ANQGSEA. The V gene end was trimmed by 7 bases and the J gene end by 0 bases; junction bases not matched to a gene: 7. The CDR3 consists of 14 residues. CDR3 region: CSGGTGSGSYEQYF. For the CDR3, the DNA is TGCAGCGGGGGGACAGGGTCGGGCTCCTACGAGCAGTACTTC.

A few counts support this clonotype. The rearrangement links TRBV6-5 to TRBJ1-2; the D gene is possibly TRBD1 (5 bases). The germline V and J ends were trimmed by 0 bases and 6 bases, with 5 bases remaining between them. The CDR3 has 12 amino acids. Per germline, CDR1 MNHEY and CDR2 SVGAGI. As DNA, the CDR3 is TGTGCCAGCAGTTACTCAGGGGATGGCTACACCTTC. This translates into CASSYSGDGYTF.

The chain links TRBV7-9 to TRBJ1-1; no reliable D call. Trimming took 0 bases from V and 6 from J, leaving 8 bases between them. The CDR3 runs to 13 residues. Germline V gene lookup returns CDR1 SEHNR and CDR2 FQNEAQ (reference sequence). In DNA, the CDR3 is TGTGCCAGCAGCTTAGCACGGATGTCTGAAGCTTTCTTT. As protein: CASSLARMSEAFF. Supplemented by reference TRBV7-9 and TRBJ1-1, the full variable domain reads DTGVSQNPRHKITKRGQNVTFRCDPISEHNRLYWYRQTLGQGPEFLTYFQNEAQLEKSRLLSDRFSAERPKGSFSTLEIQRTEQGDSAMYLCASSLARMSEAFFGQGTRLTVV.

This clonotype has just one count. The V and J genes are TRBV20-1 and TRBJ2-5; 7 bases map to TRBD1. The CDR3 totals 12 residues. J lost 5 bases, V lost 3 bases, and 3 bases had no gene match. The germline CDR1 and CDR2 sequences are DFQATT and SNEGSKA (reference sequence). The chain's CDR3 is CSASPTGETQYF. CDR3 in DNA: TGCAGTGCTAGCCCGACAGGGGAGACCCAGTACTTC.

Many counts were recorded for this clonotype. This chain links TRBV6-5 with TRBJ2-2; TRBD2 matches at 8 bases. The CDR3 is made up of 15 amino acids. J was trimmed by 6 bases and V by 5 bases; bases with no gene match: 8. Germline-derived CDR1 and CDR2 are MNHEY and SVGAGI. CDR3 in DNA: TGTGCCAGCAGTCGGGGGGGGATGCGGGCCGGGGAGCTGTTTTTT. Amino acids: CASSRGGMRAGELFF.

This clonotype was observed a few times. The chain combines TRBV12-3 or TRBV12-4 with TRBJ1-5; no clear D gene. CDR3 length equals 15 residues. V shed 1 base and J shed 0 bases, with 7 bases lying between them. CDR3 amino acids: CASSLGGFSNQPQHF. CDR3 DNA: TGTGCCAGCAGTTTAGGAGGCTTTAGCAATCAGCCCCAGCATTTT.

The genes are TRBV11-3 and TRBJ2-3, with D possibly called TRBD1 or TRBD2 (5 bases each). The V gene's germline CDR1 is SGHNT and CDR2 YENEEA. Trimming removed 3 bases from V and 5 bases from J, with 12 bases in between. The CDR3 runs 14 residues. The CDR3 nucleotides read TGTGCCAGCAGCTTGGGGACCAGCGGAGATACGCAGTATTTT. Its protein product is CASSLGTSGDTQYF. Full variable domain (remainder filled in from reference TRBV11-3 and TRBJ2-3): EAGVVQSPRYKIIEKKQPVAFWCNPISGHNTLYWYLQNLGQGPELLIRYENEEAVDDSQLPKDRFSAERLKGVDSTLKIQPAELGDSAVYLCASSLGTSGDTQYFGPGTRLTVL.

The rearrangement joins TRBV30 to TRBJ1-2; 7 nucleotides line up with TRBD1. The length of the CDR3 is 12 residues. In germline, CDR1 is GTSNPN, CDR2 SVGIG (reference sequence). The CDR3 reads CVGGNRGASYTF. For the CDR3, the DNA is TGTGTCGGAGGGAACAGGGGAGCAAGCTACACCTTC.

The CDR3 region has the DNA TGTGCCAGTAGTATTTGGCAGGGGATTGAGTTTAGTTTGGGTCAGCCCCAGCATTTT. Translated, it gives CASSIWQGIEFSLGQPQHF. This chain connects TRBV19 to TRBJ1-5; a weak D match, TRBD1 (6 bases). CDR3 size: 19 residues. Germline V CDR1 and CDR2: LNHDA, SQIVND (reference sequence). V gave up 3 bases and J gave up 6 bases, with 27 bases separating them.

In this sample, this clonotype turned up many times. The rearrangement joins TRBV28 to TRBJ2-7; 7 nucleotides line up with TRBD2. CDR3 length: 15 residues. CDR1 and CDR2 from the germline V gene are MDHEN and SYDVKM. The V and J ends lost 8 bases and 4 bases, in that order; junction bases with no gene match: 14. CDR3 sequence reads: CASASVGGPKYEQYF. CDR3 in DNA: TGTGCCAGCGCCTCGGTGGGAGGGCCTAAGTACGAGCAGTACTTC.

The rearrangement links TRBV13 to TRBJ2-3; no definite D call. V was cut by 6 bases and J by 5 bases, with 18 bases left in between. CDR1 and CDR2 (germline): PRHDT, FYEKMQ (reference sequence). The CDR3 is made up of 15 amino acids. DNA of the CDR3: TGTGCCAGCAGTCCAGCTAACAAGCCGGGAGATACGCAGTATTTT. Translation gives CASSPANKPGDTQYF.

This clonotype was observed a handful of times. This CDR3 is CASSPGQGLDTQYF. The DNA for the CDR3 is TGTGCCAGCTCCCCTGGACAGGGCTTGGATACGCAGTATTTT. The genes are TRBV18 and TRBJ2-3; 8 bases are a match to TRBD1. V was clipped by 6 bases and J by 6 bases; unmatched bases: 8. Germline values: CDR1 KGHSH, CDR2 LQKENI. This CDR3 has 14 residues. The full variable domain, with the rest looked up from reference TRBV18 and TRBJ2-3, is NAGVMQNPRHLVRRRGQEARLRCSPMKGHSHVYWYRQLPEEGLKFMVYLQKENIIDESGMPKERFSAEFPKEGPSILRIQQVVRGDSAAYFCASSPGQGLDTQYFGPGTRLTVL.

The V and J genes are TRBV20-1 and TRBJ2-5; D remains unclear. The V and J ends lost 5 bases and 5 bases respectively, with 9 bases between them. This CDR3 has 11 residues. Germline V gene sequence: CDR1 DFQATT, CDR2 SNEGSKA (reference sequence). This CDR3 is CSAWSRETQYF. In nucleotides, the CDR3 is TGCAGTGCTTGGTCGAGGGAGACCCAGTACTTC.

This clonotype showed up just once. CDR3 nucleotides: TGTGCCAGCTCACCTACGCAAGCGGGCGAGCTGTTTTTT. Protein: CASSPTQAGELFF. The chain carries TRBV18 and TRBJ2-2; the D gene is possibly TRBD2 (6 bases). The V gene's germline CDR1 is KGHSH and CDR2 LQKENI. V lost 3 bases and J lost 11, with 13 bases in between. The CDR3 loop spans 13 amino acids.

This clonotype appeared once. The rearrangement joins TRBV10-3 to TRBJ2-5, with TRBD2 matching 8 bases. Germline V CDR1 and CDR2: ENHRY, SYGVKD. The CDR3 loop spans 16 amino acids. The V gene end was trimmed by 0 bases and the J gene end by 2 bases; junction bases not matched to a gene: 5. The CDR3 loop reads CAISESSGGVQETQYF. CDR3 nucleotide sequence: TGTGCCATCAGTGAGTCGTCGGGAGGGGTACAAGAGACCCAGTACTTC.

CDR3 in amino acids: CASSNGETDTQYF. CDR3 DNA: TGTGCCAGCAGTAACGGGGAGACAGATACGCAGTATTTT. This chain joins TRBV6-1 and TRBJ2-3; a weak D match, TRBD2 (5 bases). CDR1 is MNHNS and CDR2 is SASEGT in the germline V gene. V was clipped by 5 bases and J by 3 bases, with 9 bases between them. The CDR3 has 13 amino acids.

This chain uses TRBV4-1 with TRBJ2-4; D unclear. Trimming shortened V by 1 base and J by 1 base, and 17 bases separated the two germline ends. The CDR3 runs to 18 residues. Germline V gene lookup returns CDR1 MGHRA and CDR2 YSYEKL. CDR3 in amino acids: CASSQGNTGLLAKNIQYF. In DNA form, the CDR3 reads TGCGCCAGCAGCCAAGGAAACACCGGTCTCCTTGCCAAAAACATTCAGTACTTC.